This T cell receptor (beta chain) was retrieved from a study of blood T cell repertoires in COVID-19. Across the whole study: Samples of COVID-19 (acute and convalescent) were obtained from the United States, Italy and Spain. The cDNA or gDNA used as material had been derived from T cells, B-cell-depleted T cells, or PBMCs.

Profiled with immunoSEQ multiplex PCR; TCRdb holds only in-frame clones, not every one. The sample has approximately 88,000 clones, about 90% seen once; the top ten hold 15%. The V gene lost 5 bases and the J gene lost 7 bases, with 14 bases spanning the gap. CDR3 size: 14 residues. Germline V gene sequence: CDR1 SGHVS, CDR2 FQNEAQ. This chain uses TRBV7-8 with TRBJ1-4, with D maybe TRBD1 (5 bases). The sequence was obtained from a male donor with acute or convalescent COVID-19. Sequenced: peripheral blood. The CDR3 region is CASSPGGVGEKLFF. The CDR3 DNA sequence: TGTGCCAGCAGCCCGGGGGGGGTTGGTGAAAAACTGTTTTTT. Full variable domain (outside the CDR3, taken from reference TRBV7-8 and TRBJ1-4): GAGVSQSPRYKVAKRGQDVALRCDPISGHVSLFWYQQALGQGPEFLTYFQNEAQLDKSGLPSDRFFAERPEGSVSTLKIQRTQQEDSAVYLCASSPGGVGEKLFFGSGTQLSVL.